The rows below give T cell receptor beta chains drawn from one sample of a study of beta chain features in type 1 diabetes. The assay was immunoSEQ multiplex PCR, and TCRdb's table has in-frame clones only and misses some. The sample has tens of thousands of clones, over 45% seen once. Specimen: central memory CD4+ T cells from blood. These receptors were taken from a woman aged 18-29 years in good health. CDR3s include the opening cysteine and the closing phenylalanine or tryptophan. The D gene is left open where the match is weak. Expanded clones get a size class; other rows say once, few or many, or leave the size out.

j_call: TRBJ1-2
clone_size: .
d_call: TRBD1
v_call: TRBV11-3
cdr3_nt: TGTGCCAGCAGCTTCCCGGGACAGGGGACTGTCTATGGCTACACCTTC
cdr3_aa: CASSFPGQGTVYGYTF

j_call: TRBJ2-7
clone_size: .
d_call: TRBD1
v_call: TRBV14
cdr3_nt: TGTGCCAGCAGCCAAGGGGGGACCGGGACAGACTACGAGCAGTACTTC
cdr3_aa: CASSQGGTGTDYEQYF

j_call: TRBJ1-5
clone_size: .
d_call: .
v_call: TRBV6-5
cdr3_nt: TGTGCCACCCAAACAGGGAATCAGCCCCAGCATTTT
cdr3_aa: CATQTGNQPQHF

j_call: TRBJ2-2
clone_size: .
d_call: .
v_call: TRBV2
cdr3_nt: TGTGCCAGCAGAGACCGGGACAAGGGCCCCGGGGAGCTGTTTTTT
cdr3_aa: CASRDRDKGPGELFF

j_call: TRBJ2-5
clone_size: once
d_call: TRBD1
v_call: TRBV9
cdr3_nt: TGTGCCAGCAGCGTAGGGACAGGGGTAAGGGGGGAGACCCAGTACTTC
cdr3_aa: CASSVGTGVRGETQYF

j_call: TRBJ1-2
clone_size: .
d_call: TRBD1
v_call: TRBV29-1
cdr3_nt: TGCAGCGTCGACCACACCTTACAGGGGAGGAATGGCTACACCTTC
cdr3_aa: CSVDHTLQGRNGYTF

j_call: TRBJ2-5
clone_size: .
d_call: .
v_call: TRBV2
cdr3_nt: TGTGCCAGCAGTCGTGAAGAGACCCAGTACTTC
cdr3_aa: CASSREETQYF

j_call: TRBJ1-2
clone_size: .
d_call: .
v_call: TRBV6-5
cdr3_nt: TGTGCCAGCAGTTACTCGGGGAGGCCGTCCCCCATCTTC
cdr3_aa: CASSYSGRPSPIF

j_call: TRBJ2-2
clone_size: few
d_call: .
v_call: TRBV9
cdr3_nt: TGTGCCAGCAGCGTAGGAGTGACTTCCACCGGGGAGCTGTTTTTT
cdr3_aa: CASSVGVTSTGELFF

j_call: TRBJ2-2
clone_size: once
d_call: .
v_call: TRBV9
cdr3_nt: TGTGCCAGCAGCGTCAGGGTTGCCGGGGAGCTGTTTTTT
cdr3_aa: CASSVRVAGELFF

j_call: TRBJ1-2
clone_size: few
d_call: .
v_call: TRBV6-5
cdr3_nt: TGTGCCAGCAGTTACTCTCAGGCCCAGGGGTATGGCTACACCTTC
cdr3_aa: CASSYSQAQGYGYTF

j_call: TRBJ1-2
clone_size: few
d_call: TRBD1
v_call: TRBV5-1
cdr3_nt: TGCGCCAGCAGCTTGGACAGGGGAGACTATGGCTACACCTTC
cdr3_aa: CASSLDRGDYGYTF

j_call: TRBJ2-5
clone_size: few
d_call: .
v_call: TRBV30
cdr3_nt: TGTGCCTGGACCGTCTCGGTCCAAGAGACCCAGTACTTC
cdr3_aa: CAWTVSVQETQYF

j_call: TRBJ1-2
clone_size: once
d_call: .
v_call: TRBV7-2
cdr3_nt: TGTGCCAGCAGCTTAGTCCCCTCGGAGGGCTACACCTTC
cdr3_aa: CASSLVPSEGYTF

j_call: TRBJ2-7
clone_size: .
d_call: TRBD1
v_call: TRBV10-3
cdr3_nt: TGTGCCATCAGTGTGGACAGGGGAGGAGAGCAGTACTTC
cdr3_aa: CAISVDRGGEQYF

j_call: TRBJ2-3
clone_size: .
d_call: TRBD1
v_call: TRBV2
cdr3_nt: TGTGCCAGCAGCGAGCAACAGGGGGATACGCAGTATTTT
cdr3_aa: CASSEQQGDTQYF

j_call: TRBJ2-1
clone_size: few
d_call: TRBD2
v_call: TRBV15
cdr3_nt: TGTGCCACCAGAAGAGACCGGGGGGGACACAATGAGCAGTTCTTC
cdr3_aa: CATRRDRGGHNEQFF

j_call: TRBJ2-2
clone_size: .
d_call: TRBD2
v_call: TRBV19
cdr3_nt: TGTGCCAGTAGTCTGGGACTAGCTAGCGGGGAGCTGTTTTTT
cdr3_aa: CASSLGLASGELFF

j_call: TRBJ2-7
clone_size: .
d_call: .
v_call: TRBV6-5
cdr3_nt: TGTGCCAGCAGACCGAGGGGACACACCTACGAGCAGTACTTC
cdr3_aa: CASRPRGHTYEQYF

j_call: TRBJ1-1
clone_size: .
d_call: .
v_call: TRBV2
cdr3_nt: TGTGTCCAGCAGAGAGACAGGAACACTGAAGCTTTCTTT
cdr3_aa: CVQQRDRNTEAFF

j_call: TRBJ2-1
clone_size: .
d_call: .
v_call: TRBV4-1
cdr3_nt: TGCGCCAGCAGCCAAGACCCCCAAACCTCTAGAGGCAATGAGCAGTTCTTC
cdr3_aa: CASSQDPQTSRGNEQFF

j_call: TRBJ2-2
clone_size: .
d_call: TRBD1
v_call: TRBV18
cdr3_nt: TGTGCCAGCTCACCACCTAGGACAGGGAACACCGGGGAGCTGTTTTTT
cdr3_aa: CASSPPRTGNTGELFF

j_call: TRBJ1-3
clone_size: .
d_call: .
v_call: TRBV11-2
cdr3_nt: TGTGCCAGCAGCTTAGAACCGGCTTTGAGAGGCGAAAACACCATATATTTT
cdr3_aa: CASSLEPALRGENTIYF

j_call: TRBJ1-1
clone_size: .
d_call: TRBD1
v_call: TRBV7-9
cdr3_nt: TGTGCCAGCAGCCGGGGACAGCGGGACACTGAAGCTTTCTTT
cdr3_aa: CASSRGQRDTEAFF

j_call: TRBJ2-2
clone_size: .
d_call: .
v_call: TRBV2
cdr3_nt: TGTGCCAGCAGGAGTCTTGGCACCGGGGAGCTGTTTTTT
cdr3_aa: CASRSLGTGELFF

j_call: TRBJ2-3
clone_size: few
d_call: TRBD2
v_call: TRBV6-5
cdr3_nt: TGTGCCAGCGGACCCAGCGGGAGGGCCACAGATACGCAGTATTTT
cdr3_aa: CASGPSGRATDTQYF

j_call: TRBJ2-1
clone_size: few
d_call: .
v_call: TRBV18
cdr3_nt: TGTGCCAGCTCACCCTTAGATTCCAATGAGCAGTTCTTC
cdr3_aa: CASSPLDSNEQFF

j_call: TRBJ2-5
clone_size: medium-sized
d_call: TRBD1
v_call: TRBV19
cdr3_nt: TGTGCCAGTGGAGGACAGGGGAAGACCCAGTACTTC
cdr3_aa: CASGGQGKTQYF

j_call: TRBJ2-1
clone_size: .
d_call: TRBD2
v_call: TRBV19
cdr3_nt: TGTGCCAGTAGTATTATAGCGGGCTCCTACAATGAGCAGTTCTTC
cdr3_aa: CASSIIAGSYNEQFF

j_call: TRBJ2-5
clone_size: .
d_call: TRBD1
v_call: TRBV7-9
cdr3_nt: TGTGCCAGCAGTGTGACGGACAGGTTAAGAGAGACCCAGTACTTC
cdr3_aa: CASSVTDRLRETQYF

j_call: TRBJ2-7
clone_size: .
d_call: .
v_call: TRBV7-9
cdr3_nt: TGTGCCAGCAGCTTTGGAGAAGAGCAGTACTTC
cdr3_aa: CASSFGEEQYF

j_call: TRBJ2-3
clone_size: few
d_call: .
v_call: TRBV4-1
cdr3_nt: TGCGCCAGCAGCCAAGTAACACAGGTTCGCACAGATACGCAGTATTTT
cdr3_aa: CASSQVTQVRTDTQYF

j_call: TRBJ2-1
clone_size: few
d_call: .
v_call: TRBV5-1
cdr3_nt: TGCGCCAGCAGCCCTATGACAGATAACAATGAGCAGTTCTTC
cdr3_aa: CASSPMTDNNEQFF

j_call: TRBJ1-1
clone_size: .
d_call: .
v_call: TRBV18
cdr3_nt: TGTGCCAGCTCACTGGAGCCTTTGAACACTGAAGCTTTCTTT
cdr3_aa: CASSLEPLNTEAFF

j_call: TRBJ1-5
clone_size: .
d_call: TRBD1
v_call: TRBV6-1
cdr3_nt: TGTGCCAGCAGTTCGACAGGGGCAAATCAGCCCCAGCATTTT
cdr3_aa: CASSSTGANQPQHF

j_call: TRBJ1-2
clone_size: .
d_call: .
v_call: TRBV7-9
cdr3_nt: TGTGCCAGCAGCACCCAAACAGGGTCCTATGGCTACACCTTC
cdr3_aa: CASSTQTGSYGYTF

j_call: TRBJ2-7
clone_size: many
d_call: TRBD2
v_call: TRBV30
cdr3_nt: TGTGCCTGGAGTGATAGCGGGAGGTCCCCCGAGCAGTACTTC
cdr3_aa: CAWSDSGRSPEQYF

j_call: TRBJ2-7
clone_size: few
d_call: TRBD2
v_call: TRBV11-2
cdr3_nt: TGTGCCAGCAGCTTAAGCGGGGGGAACTCCTACGAGCAGTACTTC
cdr3_aa: CASSLSGGNSYEQYF

j_call: TRBJ2-1
clone_size: .
d_call: TRBD2
v_call: TRBV4-2
cdr3_nt: TGTGCCAGCAGCCAAGGAATAAGGCTAGCGGGATACAATGAGCAGTTCTTC
cdr3_aa: CASSQGIRLAGYNEQFF

j_call: TRBJ2-2
clone_size: .
d_call: .
v_call: TRBV5-6
cdr3_nt: TGTGCCAGCAGCCTGGCCCCTAGCTTTGGCGGGGAGCTGTTTTTT
cdr3_aa: CASSLAPSFGGELFF